This TCR beta chain stems from a study of T cells in Graves' hyperthyroidism and ophthalmopathy. Fresh peripheral blood, 7.5 to 10 ml, was the source of the PBMCs. TCR beta CDR3 regions were amplified from RNA. A first-round RT-PCR of the TCR CDR3 used the HTBI primer set. Each CDR3 protein gets one entry after TCRdb re-called the multiplex PCR reads with MiXCR. The sample holds 490,000 or so distinct CDR3 sequences, less than 25% seen once. The CDR3 contains 13 residues. The junction had 11 bases not matched to a gene; V was cut back by 1 base and J by 14 bases. In germline, CDR1 is GTSNPN, CDR2 SVGIG (reference sequence).

V and J are TRBV30 and TRBJ2-3, with TRBD2 matching 8 bases. Sample: blood. This TCR was sampled from a woman aged 65 to 85 with Graves' ophthalmopathy. The CDR3 is CAWSERAGASAYF. CDR3 DNA: TGTGCCTGGAGTGAAAGAGCGGGGGCGTCAGCGTATTTT.